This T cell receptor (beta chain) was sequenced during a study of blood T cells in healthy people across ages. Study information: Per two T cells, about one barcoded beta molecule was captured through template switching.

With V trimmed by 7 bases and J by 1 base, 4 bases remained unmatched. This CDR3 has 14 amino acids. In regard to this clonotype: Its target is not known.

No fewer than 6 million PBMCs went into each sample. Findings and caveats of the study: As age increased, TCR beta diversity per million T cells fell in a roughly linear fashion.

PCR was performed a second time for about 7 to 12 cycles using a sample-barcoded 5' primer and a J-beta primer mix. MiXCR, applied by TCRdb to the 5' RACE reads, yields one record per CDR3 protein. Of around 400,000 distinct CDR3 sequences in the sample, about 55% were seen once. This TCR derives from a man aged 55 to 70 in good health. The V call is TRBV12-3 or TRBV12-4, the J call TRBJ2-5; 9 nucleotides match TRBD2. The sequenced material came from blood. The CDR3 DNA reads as TGTGCCAGCATGCGGGGGGGGCTCCAAGAGACCCAGTACTTC. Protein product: CASMRGGLQETQYF.